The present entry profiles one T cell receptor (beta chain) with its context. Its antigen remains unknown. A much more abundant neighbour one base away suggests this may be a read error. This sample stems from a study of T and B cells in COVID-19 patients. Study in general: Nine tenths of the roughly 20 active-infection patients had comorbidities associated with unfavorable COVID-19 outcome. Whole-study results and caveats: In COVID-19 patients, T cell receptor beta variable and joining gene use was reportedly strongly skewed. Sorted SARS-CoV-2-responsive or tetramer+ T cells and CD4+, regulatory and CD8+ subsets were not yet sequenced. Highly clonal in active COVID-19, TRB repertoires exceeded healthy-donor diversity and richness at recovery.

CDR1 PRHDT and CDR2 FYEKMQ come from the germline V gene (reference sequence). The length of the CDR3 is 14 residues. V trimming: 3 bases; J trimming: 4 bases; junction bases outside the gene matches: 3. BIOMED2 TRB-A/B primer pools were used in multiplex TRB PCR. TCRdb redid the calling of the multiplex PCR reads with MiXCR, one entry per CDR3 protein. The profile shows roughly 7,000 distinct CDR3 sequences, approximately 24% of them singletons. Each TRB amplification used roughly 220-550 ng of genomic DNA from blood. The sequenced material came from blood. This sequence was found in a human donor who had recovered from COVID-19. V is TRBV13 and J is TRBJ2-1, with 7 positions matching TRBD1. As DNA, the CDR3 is TGTGCCAGCAGCTTCGGGACAGAATACAATGAGCAGTTCTTC. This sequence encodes CASSFGTEYNEQFF.